This TCR beta chain was recovered during a study of blood T cell repertoires in COVID-19. The wider study: Sites across the United States, Italy and Spain contributed samples from acute and convalescent COVID-19.

CDR1 and CDR2 (germline): ENHRY, SYGVKD. CDR3 length: 13 amino acids. V was cut by 8 bases and J by 7 bases, with 12 bases left in between. Profiled with immunoSEQ multiplex PCR; TCRdb holds only in-frame clones, not every one. The data contain approximately 75,000 clones, about 79% of them seen just once; the ten biggest clones take up about 20%. This receptor was obtained from a woman aged 50 to 60 with acute or convalescent COVID-19. This sequence joins TRBV10-3 and TRBJ1-6; D is ambiguous. The sequenced material came from peripheral blood. CDR3 bases: TGTGCCATCTGTCAGGCCCTAAATTCACCCCTCCACTTT. Amino acid sequence: CAICQALNSPLHF.